This T cell receptor (beta chain) was identified in a study of blood T cell repertoires in COVID-19. Study overall: The United States, Italy and Spain were the sources of the acute and convalescent COVID-19 samples. Sample material is recorded as cDNA or gDNA derived from T cells, B-cell-depleted T cells, or PBMCs.

The method was immunoSEQ multiplex PCR; TCRdb's version includes in-frame clones alone and lacks a portion of them. Counted here are roughly 79,000 clones, around nine tenths occurring once; the ten biggest clones make up nearly 5%. The CDR3 runs 15 residues. The V gene's germline CDR1 is SGHNT and CDR2 YYREEE (reference sequence). The ends lost 4 bases at V and 5 bases at J; junction bases unmatched: 6. The specimen sequenced was peripheral blood. This clonotype was obtained from an elderly woman with active or convalescent COVID-19. The V and J genes are TRBV5-4 and TRBJ2-7, with 13 bases aligning to TRBD2. In DNA form, the CDR3 reads TGTGCCAGCAGCGGAGGACTAGCGGGAGTAAACGAGCAGTACTTC. Protein: CASSGGLAGVNEQYF.